The clone carrying this TCR beta chain has a single count. This sample is part of a study of blood T cell repertoires in COVID-19. Study as a whole: Spain, Italy and the United States supplied samples that represented acute and convalescent COVID-19. Nucleic acid was either cDNA or gDNA, and it came from T cells, B-cell-depleted T cells, or PBMCs.

Authors' methods: It was from reference gene primer amplification that nucleated cell counts were estimated. Measured with immunoSEQ multiplex PCR; TCRdb has only the in-frame clones, and not every one. D and trimming come from the DNA, and the V and J calls and clone size come from that table. The data show around 700,000 clones, 85% to 90% seen once. The TCR was taken from a woman aged 18-35 years with acute or convalescent COVID-19. The sequencing input was peripheral blood.

The DNA for the CDR3 is TGTGCCAGTAGTACTACCACCGGGACAGTCTATGGCTACACCTTC. Translated, it gives CASSTTTGTVYGYTF. The chain uses TRBV19 and TRBJ1-2; 7 nucleotides line up with TRBD1. Germline values: CDR1 LNHDA, CDR2 SQIVND (reference sequence). The ends lost 4 bases at V and 4 bases at J; junction bases unmatched: 9. The CDR3 contains 15 residues. Full variable domain (outside the CDR3, taken from reference TRBV19 and TRBJ1-2): DGGITQSPKYLFRKEGQNVTLSCEQNLNHDAMYWYRQDPGQGLRLIYYSQIVNDFQKGDIAEGYSVSREKKESFPLTVTSAQKNPTAFYLCASSTTTGTVYGYTFGSGTRLTVV.